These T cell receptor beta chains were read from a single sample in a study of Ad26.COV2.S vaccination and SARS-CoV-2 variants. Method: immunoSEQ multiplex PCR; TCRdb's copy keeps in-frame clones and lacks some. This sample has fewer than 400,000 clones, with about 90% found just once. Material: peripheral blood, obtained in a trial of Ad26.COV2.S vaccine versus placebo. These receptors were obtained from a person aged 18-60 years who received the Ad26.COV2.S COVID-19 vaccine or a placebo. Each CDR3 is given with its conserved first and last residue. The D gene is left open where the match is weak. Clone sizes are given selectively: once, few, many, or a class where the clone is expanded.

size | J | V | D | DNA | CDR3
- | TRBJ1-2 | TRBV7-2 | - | TGTGCCAGCAGCCCCCTCAGGACTAACTATGGCTACACCTTC | CASSPLRTNYGYTF
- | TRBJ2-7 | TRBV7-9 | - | TGTGCCAGCACCTCGGAGGGCTACGAGCAGTACTTC | CASTSEGYEQYF
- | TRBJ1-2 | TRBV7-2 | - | TGTGCCAGCAGCCAACAGACGAGTGGGGGGAGCTATGGCTACACCTTC | CASSQQTSGGSYGYTF
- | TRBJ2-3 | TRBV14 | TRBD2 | TGTGCCAGCAGCCAAGGAACTGGACTAGGCCAGTATTTT | CASSQGTGLGQYF
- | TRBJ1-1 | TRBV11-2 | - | TGTGCCAGCAGCTTAGAGCCCAGTGTGAACACTGAAGCTTTCTTT | CASSLEPSVNTEAFF
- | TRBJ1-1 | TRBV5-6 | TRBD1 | TGTGCCAGCAGCGTGACAGGGTGGGCACTTCACACTGAAGCTTTCTTT | CASSVTGWALHTEAFF
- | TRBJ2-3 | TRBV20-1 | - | TGCAGTGCAAATACGCAGTATTTT | CSANTQYF
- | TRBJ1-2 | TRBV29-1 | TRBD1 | TGCAGCGTGGACAGGGGAGATAGGGGCTACACCTTC | CSVDRGDRGYTF
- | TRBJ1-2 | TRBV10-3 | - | TGTGCCACCCACGCGGAATTCAGTCTCTCGTATGGCTACACCTTC | CATHAEFSLSYGYTF
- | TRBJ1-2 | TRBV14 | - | TGTGCCAGCAGCCGGCGCAGTGGGGGTCATGGCTACACCTTC | CASSRRSGGHGYTF
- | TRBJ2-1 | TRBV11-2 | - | TGTGCCAGCAGCCCTGCAGGTGAGAACAATGAGCAGTTCTTC | CASSPAGENNEQFF
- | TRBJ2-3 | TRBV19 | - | TGTGCCAGTAGTAGGTTGGGGGGCAGCACAGATACGCAGTATTTT | CASSRLGGSTDTQYF
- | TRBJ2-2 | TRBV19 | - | TGTGCCAGTAGTATTGGAGGAAGGGGCGGGGAGCTGTTTTTT | CASSIGGRGGELFF
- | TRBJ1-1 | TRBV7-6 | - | TGTGCCAGCAGCTTAGTCCCGCAGGGCATGAACACTGAAGCTTTCTTT | CASSLVPQGMNTEAFF
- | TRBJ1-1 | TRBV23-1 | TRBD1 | TGCGCCAGCAGTCCGCCCCCGGACAGGGATGATACTGAAGCTTTCTTT | CASSPPPDRDDTEAFF
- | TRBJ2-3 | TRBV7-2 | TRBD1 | TGTGCCAGCAGCTCCCCGGGACAGAGGGGTGATACGCAGTATTTT | CASSSPGQRGDTQYF
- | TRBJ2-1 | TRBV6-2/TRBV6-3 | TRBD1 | TGTGCCAGCAGTTCCGGGACAGGGACAAGATACGACAATGAGCAGTTCTTC | CASSSGTGTRYDNEQFF
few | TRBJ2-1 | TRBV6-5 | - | TGTGCCAGCCAGGCGGGACCCTCCTACAATGAGCAGTTCTTC | CASQAGPSYNEQFF
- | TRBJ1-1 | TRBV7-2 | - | TGTGCCAGCAGCTCCCGTGACACGGGGTTATCTGAAGCTTTCTTT | CASSSRDTGLSEAFF
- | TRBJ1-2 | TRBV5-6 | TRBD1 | TGTGCCAGCAGACTTGGGTGGACAGGCGATTATTATGGCTACACCTTC | CASRLGWTGDYYGYTF
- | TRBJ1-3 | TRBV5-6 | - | TGTGCCAGCAGCGGCCCCTCCGGGAGCTCTGGAAACACCATATATTTT | CASSGPSGSSGNTIYF
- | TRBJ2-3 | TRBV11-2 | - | TGTGCCAGCAGCTTAGATTTAGATACGCAGTATTTT | CASSLDLDTQYF
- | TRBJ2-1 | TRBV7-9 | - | TGTGCCAGCAGCTTACTATTAAATGAGCAGTTCTTC | CASSLLLNEQFF
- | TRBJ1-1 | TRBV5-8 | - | TGTGCCAGCAGCTTCTACAGTGGCACTGAAGCTTTCTTT | CASSFYSGTEAFF
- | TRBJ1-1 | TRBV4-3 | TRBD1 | TGCGCCAGCAGCTCCTGGACAGGCATGAACACTGAAGCTTTCTTT | CASSSWTGMNTEAFF
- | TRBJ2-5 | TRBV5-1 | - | TGCGCCAGCAGCTTCGTAAGGTGGGAGACCCAGTACTTC | CASSFVRWETQYF
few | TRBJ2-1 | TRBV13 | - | TGTGCCAGCAGCTTAGTAGATGAGCAGTTCTTC | CASSLVDEQFF
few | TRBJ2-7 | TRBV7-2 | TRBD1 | TGTGCCAGCAGTCTTGACAGGGCGCAGCACGAGCAGTACTTC | CASSLDRAQHEQYF
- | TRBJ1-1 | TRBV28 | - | TGTGCCAGCAGTTTACGAAGTTCGACTGAAGCTTTCTTT | CASSLRSSTEAFF
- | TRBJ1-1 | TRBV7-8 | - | TGTGCCAGCAGCTTAGCGGTAGTAGGGGAGGCAGCTTTCTTT | CASSLAVVGEAAFF
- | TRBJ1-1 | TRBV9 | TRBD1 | TGTGCCAGCAGCGATCGACAGGGTCAGAACACTGAAGCTTTCTTT | CASSDRQGQNTEAFF
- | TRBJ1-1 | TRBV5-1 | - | TGCGCCAGCAGCAGAGCGCAGAACACTGAAGCTTTCTTT | CASSRAQNTEAFF
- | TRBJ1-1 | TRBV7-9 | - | TGTGCCAGCAGCTCGCCTGTGATTCACACTGAAGCTTTCTTT | CASSSPVIHTEAFF
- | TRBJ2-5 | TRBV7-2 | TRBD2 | TGTGCCAGCAGCTTAGATATGTCTAGCGGGTCGGAGACCCAGTACTTC | CASSLDMSSGSETQYF
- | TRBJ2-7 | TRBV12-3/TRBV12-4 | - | TGTGCCAGCAGTGTTTCCTACGAGCAGTACTTC | CASSVSYEQYF
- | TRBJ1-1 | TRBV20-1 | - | TGCAGTGCTTTGAGGAACACTGAAGCTTTCTTT | CSALRNTEAFF
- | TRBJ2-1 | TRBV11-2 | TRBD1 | TGTGCCAGCAGCGAGACCGGGACAGGGGTTAAACATGAGCAGTTCTTC | CASSETGTGVKHEQFF
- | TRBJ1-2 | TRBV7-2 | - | TGTGCCAGCAGCCCCTACCTATTTAACTATGGCTACACCTTC | CASSPYLFNYGYTF
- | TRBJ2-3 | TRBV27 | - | TGTGCCAGCAGGAAAGGGGGGACTAGCACAGATACGCAGTATTTT | CASRKGGTSTDTQYF
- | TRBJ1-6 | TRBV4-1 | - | TGCGCCAGCAGCCGACATATCCCAAATTCACCCCTCCACTTT | CASSRHIPNSPLHF
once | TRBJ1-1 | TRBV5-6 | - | TGTGCCAGCAGCTTGGTACAGAAAAACACTGAAGCTTTCTTT | CASSLVQKNTEAFF
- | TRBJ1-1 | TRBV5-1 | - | TGCGCCAGCAGCTCACGGGCGAACACTGAAGCTTTCTTT | CASSSRANTEAFF
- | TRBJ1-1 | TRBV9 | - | TGTGCCAGCAGCGTTGGGGAAATGAACACTGAAGCTTTCTTT | CASSVGEMNTEAFF
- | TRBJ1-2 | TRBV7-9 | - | TGTGCCAGCAGCTTATGGCAGAACTATGGCTACACCTTC | CASSLWQNYGYTF
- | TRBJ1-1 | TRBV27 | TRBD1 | TGTGCCAGCAGCCGGGACAGGGATGGCACTGAAGCTTTCTTT | CASSRDRDGTEAFF
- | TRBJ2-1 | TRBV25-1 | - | TGTGCCAGCCATCGGGGGACAAACTCCTACAATGAGCAGTTCTTC | CASHRGTNSYNEQFF
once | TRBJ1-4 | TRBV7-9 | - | TGTGCCAGCAGCTTGACAGGCCCCCTTAATGAAAAACTGTTTTTT | CASSLTGPLNEKLFF
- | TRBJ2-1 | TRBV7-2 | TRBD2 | TGTGCCAGCAGCTGGGATGGGGCTAGCGGGGGATACAATGAGCAGTTCTTC | CASSWDGASGGYNEQFF
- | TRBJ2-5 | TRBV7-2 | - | TGTGCCAGCACCCCCCCAGGGGTTAGAGAGACCCAGTACTTC | CASTPPGVRETQYF
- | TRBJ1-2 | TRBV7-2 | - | TGTGCCAGCAGCTTGGACAGACTTGGCTACACCTTC | CASSLDRLGYTF